This is a list of T cell receptor beta chains from one sample in a study of blood T cell repertoires in COVID-19. Method: immunoSEQ multiplex PCR; TCRdb's copy keeps in-frame clones and lacks some. The table records under 95,000 clones, 70% to 90% of them present only once. The material sequenced was peripheral blood. Source of these receptors: a man aged 35 to 55 with acute or convalescent COVID-19. Both conserved end residues are trimmed from each CDR3. The order of the fields is J gene, V gene, CDR3 protein.

TRBJ2-7	TRBV28	ASSPPLEPGLYSYEQY
TRBJ2-7	TRBV4-3	ASSYRDSTYEQY
TRBJ1-2	TRBV3-1/TRBV3-2	ASSQDFSTGRGYT
TRBJ2-2	TRBV2	ASSEKAGGTGELF
TRBJ2-7	TRBV5-1	ASSLGHSSSYEQY
TRBJ2-1	TRBV18	ASSLGGVQF
TRBJ2-7	TRBV6-5	ASNQNRYYEQY
TRBJ2-2	TRBV7-2	ASSSRVPGQGIGELF
TRBJ2-5	TRBV4-2	ASSQATGLGETQY
TRBJ2-3	TRBV5-1	ASSLVSSGTDTQY
TRBJ2-7	TRBV7-9	ASSLSLSYEQY
TRBJ1-2	TRBV7-9	ASSWVSGGDPYGYT
TRBJ2-7	TRBV6-5	ASRDPGGAGQY
TRBJ2-3	TRBV30	AWRPRTSTDTQY
TRBJ1-2	TRBV5-4	ASSLARGAVGGYT
TRBJ1-1	TRBV7-9	ASSLIGGAQGEAF
TRBJ2-5	TRBV30	AWSVVGGETQY
TRBJ2-3	TRBV5-1	ASSAGTSGHGTQY
TRBJ1-2	TRBV2	ASSTGFTRGYT
TRBJ2-7	TRBV6-6	ASTSAGDGGEQY
TRBJ2-1	TRBV15	ATSRDRWGWGEQF
TRBJ2-7	TRBV19	ASSRDYNSYEQY
TRBJ2-1	TRBV11-2	ASSLGLAGGFDEQF
TRBJ2-1	TRBV11-2	ASSRAGSNNEQF
TRBJ1-4	TRBV6-1	ASSDPGTGDEKLF
TRBJ1-4	TRBV29-1	SARSDQGNEKLF
TRBJ2-1	TRBV5-4	ASSTIKWGRNEQF
TRBJ2-1	TRBV11-3	ASSPSPQDRGSYNEQF
TRBJ2-7	TRBV6-5	ASKLWDFTSYEQY
TRBJ1-5	TRBV3-1/TRBV3-2	ASSQGLQYQPQH
TRBJ2-3	TRBV14	ASSQGGQANTDTQY
TRBJ2-1	TRBV10-1	ASSERGLVDSNEQF
TRBJ1-6	TRBV3-1/TRBV3-2	ASSQSGGTYNSPLH